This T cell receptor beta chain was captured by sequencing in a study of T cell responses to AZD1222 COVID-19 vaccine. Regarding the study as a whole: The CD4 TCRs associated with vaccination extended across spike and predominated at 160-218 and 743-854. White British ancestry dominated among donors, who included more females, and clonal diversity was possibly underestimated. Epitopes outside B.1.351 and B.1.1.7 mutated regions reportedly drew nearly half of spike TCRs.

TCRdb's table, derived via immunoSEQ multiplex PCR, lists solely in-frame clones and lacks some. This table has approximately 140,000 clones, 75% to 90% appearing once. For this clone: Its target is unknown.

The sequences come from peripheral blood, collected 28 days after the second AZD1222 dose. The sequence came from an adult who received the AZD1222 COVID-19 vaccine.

CDR3 coding DNA: TGTGCCAGCAGTTCCGGACTAGATATTGAGCAGTTCTTC. This encodes CASSSGLDIEQFF. The rearrangement uses TRBV12-3 or TRBV12-4 and TRBJ2-1; 7 nucleotides agree with TRBD2. The junction had 6 bases not matched to a gene; V was cut back by 4 bases and J by 9 bases. This CDR3 is 13 amino acids long.